The T cell receptor beta chain under discussion was sequenced for a study of monozygotic twins with inflammatory bowel disease. Broader study findings: Patient repertoires may have gained variability from differing immunosuppressive treatments.

TCRdb reworked the 5' RACE reads into one entry per CDR3 protein, no DNA. This sample's clone table lists under 350,000 distinct CDR3 sequences. The germline CDR1 and CDR2 sequences are MDHEN and SYDVKM. The CDR3 is 15 residues long. To note about this clonotype: Antigen: not known.

The sample comprised blood. The clonotype originates from a human donor with ulcerative colitis or Crohn's disease, or a healthy co-twin of an affected twin (not recorded which). The genes are TRBV28 and TRBJ2-7; TCRdb outputs TRBD1, but without DNA this stays unchecked. The CDR3 loop reads CASSKTGQFNYEQYF.